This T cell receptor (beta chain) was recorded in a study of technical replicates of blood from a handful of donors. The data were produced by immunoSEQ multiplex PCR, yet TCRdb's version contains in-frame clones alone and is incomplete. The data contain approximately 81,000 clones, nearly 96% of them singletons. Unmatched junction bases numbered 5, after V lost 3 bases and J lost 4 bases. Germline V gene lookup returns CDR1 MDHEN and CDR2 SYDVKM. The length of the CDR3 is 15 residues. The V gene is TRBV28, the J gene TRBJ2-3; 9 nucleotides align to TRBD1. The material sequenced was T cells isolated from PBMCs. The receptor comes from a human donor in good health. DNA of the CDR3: TGTGCCAGCAGTTTCTGGACAGGGGTGTCAGATACGCAGTATTTT. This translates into CASSFWTGVSDTQYF. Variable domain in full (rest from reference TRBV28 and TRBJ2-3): DVKVTQSSRYLVKRTGEKVFLECVQDMDHENMFWYRQDPGLGLRLIYFSYDVKMKEKGDIPEGYSVSREKKERFSLILESASTNQTSMYLCASSFWTGVSDTQYFGPGTRLTVL.